The rows below give T cell receptor beta chains drawn from one sample of a study of blood T cell repertoires in COVID-19. Measured with immunoSEQ multiplex PCR; TCRdb has only the in-frame clones, and not every one. This table holds around 270,000 clones, around 83% found once. Specimen: peripheral blood. These receptors all stem from a woman between 40 and 55 years old who had recovered from COVID-19. Both conserved end residues are part of each CDR3. The D gene is left open where the match is weak. Size values are once, few and many counts, or a class for expanded clones, and some rows have none.

j_call d_call v_call clone_size cdr3_aa cdr3_nt
TRBJ2-7 - TRBV10-3 - CATVRGLDYEQYF TGTGCCACTGTTAGGGGACTCGACTACGAGCAGTACTTC
TRBJ1-4 - TRBV18 - CASSLFTTNEKLFF TGTGCCAGCTCCTTGTTTACAACTAATGAAAAACTGTTTTTT
TRBJ1-1 - TRBV5-1 once CASSLGDHRDNTEAFF TGCGCCAGCAGCTTGGGGGATCACAGGGATAACACTGAAGCTTTCTTT
TRBJ1-5 - TRBV4-2 - CASSQERDRYQPQHF TGTGCCAGCAGCCAAGAGAGAGACAGATATCAGCCCCAGCATTTT
TRBJ2-7 TRBD1 TRBV6-5 - CASRPHRGSYEQYF TGTGCCAGCAGACCTCACAGGGGGTCCTACGAGCAGTACTTC
TRBJ1-1 - TRBV2 - CASSDQLGQAFF TGTGCCAGCAGTGATCAGCTGGGGCAAGCTTTCTTT
TRBJ1-5 TRBD1 TRBV7-7 - CASSSPYRGDQPQHF TGTGCCAGCAGCTCCCCTTACAGGGGGGATCAGCCTCAGCATTTT
TRBJ1-6 - TRBV14 - CASSQSWGGSPLHF TGTGCCAGCAGCCAAAGCTGGGGAGGTTCACCCCTCCACTTT
TRBJ1-6 - TRBV27 - CASSPTGSHYYNSPLHF TGTGCCAGCAGCCCGACAGGATCTCATTACTATAATTCACCCCTCCACTTT
TRBJ2-1 - TRBV6-5 - CASSYGAVTYNEQFF TGTGCCAGCAGTTACGGAGCGGTTACGTACAATGAGCAGTTCTTC
TRBJ2-7 - TRBV7-9 - CASSFPQYEQYF TGTGCCAGCAGCTTTCCTCAGTACGAGCAGTACTTC
TRBJ1-2 - TRBV6-5 - CASSYRGIMGYTF TGTGCCAGCAGTTACAGGGGGATAATGGGCTACACCTTC
TRBJ2-3 - TRBV11-3 - CASSLGGLGVDTQYF TGTGCCAGCAGCCTGGGGGGGCTGGGTGTAGATACGCAGTATTTT
TRBJ1-1 - TRBV13 - CASSLHRVNTEAFF TGTGCCAGCAGCTTGCACAGGGTGAACACTGAAGCTTTCTTT
TRBJ1-1 - TRBV25-1 once CDSRSLAVNTEAFF TGTGACAGCAGAAGTTTGGCGGTGAACACTGAAGCTTTCTTT
TRBJ2-5 - TRBV5-1 - CASSFRGEETQYF TGCGCCAGCAGCTTCAGGGGGGAAGAGACCCAGTACTTC
TRBJ1-1 - TRBV2 - CASSDYGEAFF TGTGCCAGCAGTGACTATGGTGAAGCTTTCTTT
TRBJ1-2 - TRBV7-3 - CASSSRQRYLYGYTF TGTGCCAGCAGCTCGCGACAACGTTACCTATATGGCTACACCTTC
TRBJ2-3 TRBD2 TRBV19 - CASSSGLAEYTDTQYF TGTGCCAGTAGCTCTGGACTAGCGGAATACACAGATACGCAGTATTTT
TRBJ2-2 - TRBV7-6 - CASSLSVRGRWNTGELFF TGTGCCAGCAGCTTAAGTGTGCGGGGTCGGTGGAACACCGGGGAGCTGTTTTTT
TRBJ1-6 - TRBV6-5 - CASRREYNSPLHF TGTGCCAGCCGCCGGGAGTATAATTCACCCCTCCACTTT
TRBJ1-2 - TRBV30 - CAWSVQGYGYTF TGTGCCTGGAGTGTACAGGGTTACGGCTACACCTTC
TRBJ1-5 - TRBV6-4 once CASRSSGKSQPQHF TGTGCCAGCAGATCTTCAGGGAAGAGCCAGCCCCAGCATTTT
TRBJ1-5 TRBD1 TRBV19 - CASSIDRGTAYNQPQHF TGTGCCAGTAGTATAGATCGGGGGACAGCTTACAATCAGCCCCAGCATTTT
TRBJ2-2 TRBD2 TRBV5-1 few CASSISSGGNTGELFF TGCGCCAGCAGCATCTCTAGCGGGGGGAACACCGGGGAGCTGTTTTTT
TRBJ2-5 - TRBV24-1 - CATSEGQKYQETQYF TGTGCCACCAGTGAAGGACAGAAGTACCAAGAGACCCAGTACTTC